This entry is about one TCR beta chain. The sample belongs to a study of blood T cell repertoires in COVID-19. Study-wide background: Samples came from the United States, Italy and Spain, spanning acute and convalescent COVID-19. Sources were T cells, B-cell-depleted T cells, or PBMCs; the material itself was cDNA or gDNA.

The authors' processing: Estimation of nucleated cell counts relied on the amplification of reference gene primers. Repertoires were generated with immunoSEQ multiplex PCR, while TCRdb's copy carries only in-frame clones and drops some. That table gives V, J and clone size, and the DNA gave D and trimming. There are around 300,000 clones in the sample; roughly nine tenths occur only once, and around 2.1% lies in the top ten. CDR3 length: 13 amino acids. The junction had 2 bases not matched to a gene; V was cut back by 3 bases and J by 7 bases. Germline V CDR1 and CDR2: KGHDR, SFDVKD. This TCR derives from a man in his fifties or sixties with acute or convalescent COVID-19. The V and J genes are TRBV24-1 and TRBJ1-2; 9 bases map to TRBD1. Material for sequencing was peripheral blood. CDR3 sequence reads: CATSDPDRGGYTF. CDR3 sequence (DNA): TGTGCCACCAGTGATCCGGACAGGGGTGGCTACACCTTC.